These T cell receptor beta chains were read from a single sample in a study of cytomegalovirus exposure and HLA in healthy donors. Profiling relied on immunoSEQ multiplex PCR, and the TCRdb table lists in-frame clones only, not all of them. This table holds 90,000 to 120,000 clones, 73% found once. The source material was PBMCs. These receptors were obtained from a young man in good health and CMV-seronegative. CDR3s include the opening cysteine and the closing phenylalanine or tryptophan. The D gene is left open where the match is weak. Rows may omit the clone size; those that give it use once, few, many or a size class.

V gene: TRBV7-9; J gene: TRBJ2-2; D gene: TRBD2; clone size: NA; CDR3 DNA: TGTGCCAGCAGCTTAGTAGTTGGCGGGAGTTTCACCGGGGAGCTGTTTTTT; CDR3 protein: CASSLVVGGSFTGELFF
V gene: TRBV19; J gene: TRBJ2-1; D gene: TRBD2; clone size: few; CDR3 DNA: TGTGCCAGTAGTATAGCGGGGGGGATTTCCTACAATGAGCAGTTCTTC; CDR3 protein: CASSIAGGISYNEQFF
V gene: TRBV7-3; J gene: TRBJ2-7; D gene: NA; clone size: NA; CDR3 DNA: TGTGCCAGCAGCCCTAAGGACAGCTCCTCCTACGAGCAGTACTTC; CDR3 protein: CASSPKDSSSYEQYF
V gene: TRBV5-1; J gene: TRBJ2-3; D gene: NA; clone size: NA; CDR3 DNA: TGCGCCAGCAGCTTGAATAGCGATAGCACAGATACGCAGTATTTT; CDR3 protein: CASSLNSDSTDTQYF
V gene: TRBV5-6; J gene: TRBJ2-7; D gene: TRBD2; clone size: NA; CDR3 DNA: TGTGCCAGCAGCTCCCGGGGGAGGGAGTACGAGCAGTACTTC; CDR3 protein: CASSSRGREYEQYF
V gene: TRBV4-1; J gene: TRBJ2-7; D gene: NA; clone size: NA; CDR3 DNA: TGCGCCAGCAGCCAAGATTGGGCAGAACCCTACGAGCAGTACTTC; CDR3 protein: CASSQDWAEPYEQYF
V gene: TRBV30; J gene: TRBJ1-6; D gene: NA; clone size: NA; CDR3 DNA: TGTGCCTGGACACCCGGGACACAAACTCTACCCCTCCACTTT; CDR3 protein: CAWTPGTQTLPLHF
V gene: TRBV28; J gene: TRBJ2-7; D gene: TRBD1; clone size: NA; CDR3 DNA: TGTGCCAGCAGAGGACAGGGGGCCTACGAGCAGTACTTC; CDR3 protein: CASRGQGAYEQYF
V gene: TRBV7-6; J gene: TRBJ2-5; D gene: TRBD2; clone size: NA; CDR3 DNA: TGTGCCAGCAGCCACGACGCGGGAGGGCCAGAGACCCAGTACTTC; CDR3 protein: CASSHDAGGPETQYF
V gene: TRBV11-2; J gene: TRBJ2-7; D gene: NA; clone size: NA; CDR3 DNA: TGTGCCAGCAGTTCCGGATCGGGTACCTACGAGCAGTACTTC; CDR3 protein: CASSSGSGTYEQYF
V gene: TRBV9; J gene: TRBJ2-3; D gene: TRBD2; clone size: NA; CDR3 DNA: TGTGCCAGCAGCGTACAATTAGCGGGGGGGATGGCAGATACGCAGTATTTT; CDR3 protein: CASSVQLAGGMADTQYF
V gene: TRBV5-6; J gene: TRBJ2-1; D gene: TRBD2; clone size: NA; CDR3 DNA: TGTGCCAGCAGCTTCGGTTCTAGCGGGAGAATGGATGAGCAGTTCTTC; CDR3 protein: CASSFGSSGRMDEQFF
V gene: TRBV27; J gene: TRBJ2-7; D gene: TRBD1; clone size: NA; CDR3 DNA: TGTGCCAGGGACAGGCTTTACGAGCAGTACTTC; CDR3 protein: CARDRLYEQYF
V gene: TRBV19; J gene: TRBJ2-1; D gene: TRBD2; clone size: NA; CDR3 DNA: TGTGCCAGTAGTGGTTCTAGCGGGAGGGGATACAATGAGCAGTTCTTC; CDR3 protein: CASSGSSGRGYNEQFF
V gene: TRBV13; J gene: TRBJ2-7; D gene: NA; clone size: NA; CDR3 DNA: TGTGCCAGCAGCATAACAGGGTACGAGCAGTACTTC; CDR3 protein: CASSITGYEQYF
V gene: TRBV28; J gene: TRBJ2-5; D gene: NA; clone size: NA; CDR3 DNA: TGTGCCAGCAGTTTATCTGAGACCCAGTACTTC; CDR3 protein: CASSLSETQYF
V gene: TRBV28; J gene: TRBJ1-5; D gene: NA; clone size: once; CDR3 DNA: TGTGCCAGCAGTTTACCCCGCGGTGGCAATCAGCCCCAGCATTTT; CDR3 protein: CASSLPRGGNQPQHF
V gene: TRBV6-6; J gene: TRBJ1-1; D gene: TRBD1; clone size: NA; CDR3 DNA: TGTGCCAGCGGGGGGAACAGGGGAAACACTGAAGCTTTCTTT; CDR3 protein: CASGGNRGNTEAFF
V gene: TRBV30; J gene: TRBJ2-2; D gene: TRBD2; clone size: NA; CDR3 DNA: TGTGCCTGGAGACCTAGCGGGAGCTACACCGGGGAGCTGTTTTTT; CDR3 protein: CAWRPSGSYTGELFF